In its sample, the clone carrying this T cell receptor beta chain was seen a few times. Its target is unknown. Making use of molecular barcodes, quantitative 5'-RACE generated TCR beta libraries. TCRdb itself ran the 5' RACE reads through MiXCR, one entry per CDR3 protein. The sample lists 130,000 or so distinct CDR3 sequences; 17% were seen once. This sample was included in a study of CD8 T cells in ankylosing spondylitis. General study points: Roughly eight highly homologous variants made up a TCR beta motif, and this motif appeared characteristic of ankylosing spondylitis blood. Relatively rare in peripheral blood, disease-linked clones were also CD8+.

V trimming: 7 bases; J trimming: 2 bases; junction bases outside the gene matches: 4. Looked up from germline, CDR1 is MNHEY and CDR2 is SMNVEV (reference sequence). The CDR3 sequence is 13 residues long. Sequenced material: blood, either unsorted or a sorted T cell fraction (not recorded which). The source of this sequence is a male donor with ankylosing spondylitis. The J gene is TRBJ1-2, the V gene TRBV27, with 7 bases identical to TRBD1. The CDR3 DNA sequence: TGTGCCAGCAAGGGACAGATAAACTATGGCTACACCTTC. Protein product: CASKGQINYGYTF.